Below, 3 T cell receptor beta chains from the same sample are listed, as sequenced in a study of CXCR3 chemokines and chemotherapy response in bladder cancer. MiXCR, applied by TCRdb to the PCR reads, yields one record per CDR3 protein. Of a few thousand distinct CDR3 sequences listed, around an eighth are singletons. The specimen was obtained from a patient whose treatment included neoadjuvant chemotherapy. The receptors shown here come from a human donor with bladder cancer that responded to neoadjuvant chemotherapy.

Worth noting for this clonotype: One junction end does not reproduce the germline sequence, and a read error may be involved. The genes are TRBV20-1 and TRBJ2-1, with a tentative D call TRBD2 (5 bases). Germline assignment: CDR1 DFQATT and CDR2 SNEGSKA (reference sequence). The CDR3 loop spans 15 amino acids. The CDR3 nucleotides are TGCAGTACTAGAGATTTAGGGTTTGAGGGCAATGAGCAGTTCTTC. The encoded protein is CSTRDLGFEGNEQFF.

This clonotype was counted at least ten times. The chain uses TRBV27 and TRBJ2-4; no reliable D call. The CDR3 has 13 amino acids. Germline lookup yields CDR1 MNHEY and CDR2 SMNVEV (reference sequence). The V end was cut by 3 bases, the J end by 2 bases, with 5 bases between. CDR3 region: CASSFSTKNIQYF. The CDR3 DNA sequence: TGTGCCAGCAGTTTTTCAACCAAAAACATTCAGTACTTC.

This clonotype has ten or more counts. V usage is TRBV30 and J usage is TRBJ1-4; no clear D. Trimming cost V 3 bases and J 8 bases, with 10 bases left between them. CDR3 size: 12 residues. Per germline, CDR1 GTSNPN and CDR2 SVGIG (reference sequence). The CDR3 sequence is CAWRGFSEKLFF. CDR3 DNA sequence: TGTGCCTGGAGGGGATTCTCGGAAAAACTGTTTTTT.